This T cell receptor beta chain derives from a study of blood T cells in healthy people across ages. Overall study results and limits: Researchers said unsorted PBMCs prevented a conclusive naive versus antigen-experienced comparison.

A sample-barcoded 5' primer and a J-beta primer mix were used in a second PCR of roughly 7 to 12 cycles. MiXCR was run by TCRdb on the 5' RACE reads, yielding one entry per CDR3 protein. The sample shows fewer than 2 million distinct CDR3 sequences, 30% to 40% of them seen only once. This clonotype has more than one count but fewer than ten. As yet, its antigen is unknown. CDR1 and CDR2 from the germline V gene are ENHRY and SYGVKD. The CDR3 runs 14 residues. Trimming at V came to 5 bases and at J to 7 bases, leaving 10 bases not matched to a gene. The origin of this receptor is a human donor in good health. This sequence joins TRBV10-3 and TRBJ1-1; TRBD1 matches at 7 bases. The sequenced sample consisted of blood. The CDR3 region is CAISPRGEADEAFF. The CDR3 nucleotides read TGTGCCATCAGTCCCAGGGGGGAGGCGGATGAAGCTTTCTTT.